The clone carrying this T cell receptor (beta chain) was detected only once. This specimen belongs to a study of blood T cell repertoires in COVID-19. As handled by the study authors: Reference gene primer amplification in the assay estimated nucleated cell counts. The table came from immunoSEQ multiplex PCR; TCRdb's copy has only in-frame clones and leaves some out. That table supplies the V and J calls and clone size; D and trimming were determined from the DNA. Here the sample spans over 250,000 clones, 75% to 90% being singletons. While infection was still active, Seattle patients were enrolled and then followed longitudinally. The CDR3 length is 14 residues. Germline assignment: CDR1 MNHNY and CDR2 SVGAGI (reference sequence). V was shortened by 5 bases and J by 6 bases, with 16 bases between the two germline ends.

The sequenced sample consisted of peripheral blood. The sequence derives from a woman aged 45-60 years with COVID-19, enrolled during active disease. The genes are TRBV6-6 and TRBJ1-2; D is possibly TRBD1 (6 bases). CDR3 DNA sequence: TGTGCCAGCAGTCCAGGGACATCGGGGCATGGCTACACCTTC. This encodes CASSPGTSGHGYTF.